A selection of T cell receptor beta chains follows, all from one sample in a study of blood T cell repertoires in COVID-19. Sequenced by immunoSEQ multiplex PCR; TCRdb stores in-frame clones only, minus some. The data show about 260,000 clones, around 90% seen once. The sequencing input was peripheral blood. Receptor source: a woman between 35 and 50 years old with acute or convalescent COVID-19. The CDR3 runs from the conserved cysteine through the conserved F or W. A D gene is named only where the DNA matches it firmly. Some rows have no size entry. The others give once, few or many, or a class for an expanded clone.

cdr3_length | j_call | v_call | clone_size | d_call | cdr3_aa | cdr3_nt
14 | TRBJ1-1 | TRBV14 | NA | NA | CASSQLPGQTEAFF | TGTGCCAGCAGCCAATTACCGGGACAAACAGAAGCTTTCTTT
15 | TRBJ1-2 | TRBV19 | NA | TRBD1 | CASSQTRRDSSGYTF | TGTGCCAGTAGCCAAACTCGCCGGGACAGTAGCGGCTACACCTTC
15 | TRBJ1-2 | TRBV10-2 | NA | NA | CASSEEEGLRWGYTF | TGCGCCAGCAGTGAGGAGGAGGGTCTGAGGTGGGGCTACACCTTC
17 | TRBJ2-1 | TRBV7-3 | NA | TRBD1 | CASSLRTTRQGYNEQFF | TGTGCCAGCAGCTTACGAACGACACGACAGGGCTACAATGAGCAGTTCTTC
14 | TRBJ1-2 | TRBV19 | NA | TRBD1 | CASSSGQGTGGYTF | TGTGCCAGTAGCTCGGGACAGGGGACGGGGGGCTACACCTTC
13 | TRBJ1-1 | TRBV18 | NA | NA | CASSLDLQTEAFF | TGTGCCAGCTCACTTGATCTTCAGACTGAAGCTTTCTTT
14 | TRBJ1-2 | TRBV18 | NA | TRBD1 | CASSPGTGVVGYTF | TGTGCCAGCTCACCCGGGACAGGGGTGGTTGGCTACACCTTC
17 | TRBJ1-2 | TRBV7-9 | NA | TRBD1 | CASSWTAGTGNSYGYTF | TGTGCCAGCAGCTGGACCGCAGGGACAGGCAATTCCTATGGCTACACCTTC
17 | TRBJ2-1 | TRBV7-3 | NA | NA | CASSLKARLLVGNEQFF | TGTGCCAGCAGCTTAAAAGCGAGGCTCTTGGTCGGGAATGAGCAGTTCTTC
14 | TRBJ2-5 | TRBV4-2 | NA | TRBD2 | CASSQLLAEETQYF | TGTGCCAGCAGCCAACTACTAGCGGAAGAGACCCAGTACTTC
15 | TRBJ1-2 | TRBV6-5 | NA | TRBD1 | CASSYPGQGGSGYTF | TGTGCCAGCAGTTACCCGGGACAGGGGGGTTCGGGCTACACCTTC
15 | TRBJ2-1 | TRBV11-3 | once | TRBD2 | CASSPGSSGANEQFF | TGTGCCAGCAGCCCTGGGTCTAGCGGGGCCAATGAGCAGTTCTTC
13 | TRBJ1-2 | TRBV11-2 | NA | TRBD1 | CASSPGTGPGYTF | TGTGCCAGCAGCCCCGGGACAGGGCCCGGCTACACCTTC
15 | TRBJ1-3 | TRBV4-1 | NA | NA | CASSQQAYSGNTIYF | TGCGCCAGCAGCCAACAGGCTTACTCTGGAAACACCATATATTTT
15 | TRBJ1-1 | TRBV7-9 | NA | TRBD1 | CASSITGGHLLEAFF | TGTGCCAGCAGCATCACAGGGGGGCACCTCCTTGAAGCTTTCTTT
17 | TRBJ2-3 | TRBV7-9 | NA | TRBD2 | CASSPKGDSGGADTQYF | TGTGCCAGCAGCCCCAAGGGTGATAGCGGGGGGGCAGATACGCAGTATTTT
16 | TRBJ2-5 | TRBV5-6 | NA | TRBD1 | CASSFLQGGGRETQYF | TGTGCCAGCAGCTTTCTACAGGGGGGCGGCCGAGAGACCCAGTACTTC
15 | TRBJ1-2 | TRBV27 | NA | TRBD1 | CASSLVWGTGEGYTF | TGTGCCAGCAGTTTAGTCTGGGGGACAGGGGAGGGCTACACCTTC
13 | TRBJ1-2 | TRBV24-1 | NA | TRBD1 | CATSEPGGWGYTF | TGTGCCACCAGTGAGCCAGGGGGCTGGGGCTACACCTTC
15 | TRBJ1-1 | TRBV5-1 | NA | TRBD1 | CASSPRTGGNTEAFF | TGCGCCAGCAGCCCGAGGACAGGGGGCAACACTGAAGCTTTCTTT
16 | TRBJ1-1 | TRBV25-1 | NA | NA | CASSEAPNSMNTEAFF | TGTGCCAGCAGTGAAGCCCCTAACAGTATGAACACTGAAGCTTTCTTT
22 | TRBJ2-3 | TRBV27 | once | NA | CASSSLSTARPPGSGLTDTQYF | TGTGCCAGCAGTTCCCTATCTACTGCCCGGCCCCCGGGATCAGGCCTCACAGATACGCAGTATTTT
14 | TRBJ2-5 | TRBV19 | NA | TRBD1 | CASTRTGGVETQYF | TGTGCCAGTACCCGGACAGGGGGCGTCGAGACCCAGTACTTC
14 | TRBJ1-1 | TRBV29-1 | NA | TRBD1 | CSVGDRSGRTEAFF | TGCAGCGTTGGGGACAGGTCCGGTAGGACTGAAGCTTTCTTT
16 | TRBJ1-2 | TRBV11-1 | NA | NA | CASSPTRGAGNYGYTF | TGTGCCAGCAGCCCTACTCGGGGGGCAGGGAACTATGGCTACACCTTC
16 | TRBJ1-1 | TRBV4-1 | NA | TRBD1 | CASSQDQTGENTEAFF | TGCGCCAGCAGCCAAGATCAAACAGGGGAGAACACTGAAGCTTTCTTT
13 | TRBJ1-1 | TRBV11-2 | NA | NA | CASSLVQGGEAFF | TGTGCCAGCAGCTTAGTGCAGGGAGGTGAAGCTTTCTTT
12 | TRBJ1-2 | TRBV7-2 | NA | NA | CASSKQGHGYTF | TGTGCCAGCAGCAAACAGGGCCATGGCTACACCTTC
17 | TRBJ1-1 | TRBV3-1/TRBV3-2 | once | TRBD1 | CASSPHWTGGGYTEAFF | TGTGCCAGCAGCCCACACTGGACAGGGGGCGGGTATACTGAAGCTTTCTTT
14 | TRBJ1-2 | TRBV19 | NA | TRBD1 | CASIGAGQDYGYTF | TGTGCCAGTATTGGGGCAGGACAGGACTATGGCTACACCTTC
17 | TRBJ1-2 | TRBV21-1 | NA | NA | CASSKSGQGDLNYGYTF | TGTGCCAGCAGCAAATCGGGACAGGGGGATCTGAACTATGGCTACACCTTC
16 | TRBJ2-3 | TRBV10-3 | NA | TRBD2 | CAITRTSGGFTDTQYF | TGTGCCATCACCCGGACTAGCGGGGGGTTCACAGATACGCAGTATTTT
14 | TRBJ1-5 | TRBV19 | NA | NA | CASSIRGGNQPQHF | TGTGCCAGTAGTATTCGGGGGGGCAATCAGCCCCAGCATTTT
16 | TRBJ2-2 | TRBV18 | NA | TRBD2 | CASSLGLAANTGELFF | TGTGCCAGCTCCCTGGGACTAGCGGCGAACACCGGGGAGCTGTTTTTT
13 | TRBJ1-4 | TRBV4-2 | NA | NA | CASSPKPNEKLFF | TGTGCCAGCAGCCCTAAACCTAATGAAAAACTGTTTTTT
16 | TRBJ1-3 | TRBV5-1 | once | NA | CASSQGQLLSGNTIYF | TGCGCCAGCAGCCAAGGACAGCTTCTTTCTGGAAACACCATATATTTT
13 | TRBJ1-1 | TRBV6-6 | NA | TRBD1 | CASRLRGHTEAFF | TGTGCCAGCAGACTCAGGGGGCACACTGAAGCTTTCTTT
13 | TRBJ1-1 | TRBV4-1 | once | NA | CASSHVANTEAFF | TGCGCCAGCAGCCATGTGGCGAACACTGAAGCTTTCTTT
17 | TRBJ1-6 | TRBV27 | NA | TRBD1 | CASSSTGTGVVGSPLHF | TGTGCCAGCAGTTCCACCGGGACAGGGGTTGTCGGTTCACCCCTCCACTTT
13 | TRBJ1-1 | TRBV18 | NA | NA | CASRADRNTEAFF | TGTGCCAGTCGGGCGGACAGGAACACTGAAGCTTTCTTT
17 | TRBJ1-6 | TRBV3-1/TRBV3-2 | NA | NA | CASSQDATTIGNSPLHF | TGTGCCAGCAGCCAAGATGCGACTACTATAGGTAATTCACCCCTCCACTTT
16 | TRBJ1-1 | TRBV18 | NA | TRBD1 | CASSPGTGLLNTEAFF | TGTGCCAGCTCGCCAGGGACAGGTTTACTGAACACTGAAGCTTTCTTT
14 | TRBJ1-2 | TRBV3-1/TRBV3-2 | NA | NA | CASSQEPPDNGYTF | TGTGCCAGCAGCCAAGAGCCTCCCGACAATGGCTACACCTTC
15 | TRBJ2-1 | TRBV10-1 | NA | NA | CASPVGGASYNEQFF | TGCGCCAGCCCGGTTGGGGGGGCCTCCTACAATGAGCAGTTCTTC
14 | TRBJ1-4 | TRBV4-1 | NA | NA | CASSQKYPGVATVF | TGCGCCAGCAGCCAGAAATACCCGGGCGTAGCGACGGTTTTT
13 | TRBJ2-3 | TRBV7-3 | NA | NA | CASSQGESDTQYF | TGTGCCAGCTCCCAGGGCGAGTCAGATACGCAGTATTTT
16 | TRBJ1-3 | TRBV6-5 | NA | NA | CASSYSRRYSGNTIYF | TGTGCCAGCAGTTACTCGCGGCGCTACTCTGGAAACACCATATATTTT
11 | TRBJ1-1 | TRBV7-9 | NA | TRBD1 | CASSFRGEAFF | TGTGCCAGCAGCTTCAGGGGGGAAGCTTTCTTT
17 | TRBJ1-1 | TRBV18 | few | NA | CASSPLPSAQANTEAFF | TGTGCCAGCTCACCCCTCCCGTCGGCGCAGGCGAACACTGAAGCTTTCTTT
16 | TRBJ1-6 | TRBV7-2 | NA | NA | CASSLQGIYYNSPLHF | TGTGCCAGCAGCTTACAGGGAATTTACTATAATTCACCCCTCCACTTT
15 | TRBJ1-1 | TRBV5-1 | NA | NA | CASSLSGAYNTEAFF | TGCGCCAGCAGCTTGTCAGGGGCCTATAACACTGAAGCTTTCTTT
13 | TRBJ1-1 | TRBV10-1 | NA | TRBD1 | CASSESDGTAAFF | TGCGCCAGCAGTGAGTCGGATGGGACAGCGGCTTTCTTT
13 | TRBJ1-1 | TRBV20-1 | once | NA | CSASFRGNTEAFF | TGCAGTGCTAGTTTTCGGGGGAACACTGAAGCTTTCTTT
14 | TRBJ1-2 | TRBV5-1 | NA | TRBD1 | CASSAGQGVDGYTF | TGCGCCAGCAGCGCTGGACAGGGGGTCGACGGCTACACCTTC